These 20 T cell receptor beta chains were sequenced from one sample in a study of CD4 T cells in relation to SARS-CoV-2 and coronaviruses. No antigens are known for them. Profiled with immunoSEQ multiplex PCR; TCRdb holds only in-frame clones, not every one. The sample includes roughly 20,000 clones, approximately 80% of them seen just once. The unexposed donors gave CD4+ T cells in about 2011-2018, prior to COVID-19. CD4+ T cells were isolated from the cells after around 11 days of culture. Input material: CD4+ T cells from PBMCs, cultured in vitro. These receptors originate from a human donor in good health.

This chain joins TRBV6-5 and TRBJ1-2, with 8 bases fitting TRBD1. The germline gives CDR1 MNHEY, CDR2 SVGAGI. The CDR3 runs 12 residues. V shed 6 bases and J 7 bases; nucleotides not matched to a gene: 4. CDR3 region: CASRSDRGGYTF. The CDR3 nucleotides read TGTGCCAGCAGATCCGACAGGGGTGGCTACACCTTC.

This clone has a handful of counts. This chain joins TRBV2 and TRBJ2-7; no firm D call. Germline V gene sequence: CDR1 SNHLY, CDR2 FYNNEI. V shed 7 bases and J shed 3 bases, with 10 bases lying between them. The CDR3 has 12 amino acids. The CDR3 region is CASMGQFYEQYF. The DNA for the CDR3 is TGTGCCAGCATGGGCCAGTTCTACGAGCAGTACTTC.

The rearrangement joins TRBV2 to TRBJ2-5; D ambiguous. Germline CDR1 is SNHLY and CDR2 is FYNNEI. The V and J ends lost 7 bases and 4 bases respectively, with 4 bases between them. CDR3 length equals 10 residues. The CDR3 bases are TGTGCCAGCAATTTAGAGACCCAGTACTTC. Its protein product is CASNLETQYF.

This chain's CDR3 is CASSPPAGKGAEAFF. The DNA of the CDR3 is TGTGCCAGCTCACCACCCGCGGGGAAAGGCGCTGAAGCTTTCTTT. The chain uses TRBV18 and TRBJ1-1; no clear D. V lost 0 bases to trimming and J lost 6 bases, with 14 bases between them. The CDR3 is 15 amino acids. Per the germline V gene, CDR1 is KGHSH and CDR2 is LQKENI.

This chain connects TRBV6-5 to TRBJ2-1; D is uncertain. The CDR3 totals 15 residues. CDR1 is MNHEY, CDR2 SVGAGI, per germline. V was pared by 3 bases and J by 0 bases, with 9 bases between. DNA for the CDR3: TGTGCCAGCAGTTATGGGCAGTACTCCTACAATGAGCAGTTCTTC. Translated: CASSYGQYSYNEQFF.

This clone was observed a few times. The J gene is TRBJ1-5, the V gene TRBV30; D unresolved. The V end was cut by 2 bases, the J end by 4 bases, with 9 bases between. Germline V gives CDR1 GTSNPN, CDR2 SVGIG (reference sequence). The CDR3 extends over 13 amino acids. The DNA for the CDR3 is TGTGCCTGGAGTCCGGGCCAGAATCAGCCCCAGCATTTT. Translating it yields CAWSPGQNQPQHF.

In its sample, this clone was seen once. V and J are TRBV27 and TRBJ2-7, with D perhaps given as TRBD1 or TRBD2 (6 bases each). The length of the CDR3 is 14 residues. V shed 6 bases and J shed 2 bases, with 14 bases lying between them. Per germline, CDR1 MNHEY and CDR2 SMNVEV (reference sequence). The chain's CDR3 is CASSAGHPTYEQYF. CDR3 bases: TGTGCCAGCAGCGCGGGACACCCAACCTACGAGCAGTACTTC.

The gene calls are TRBV4-1 and TRBJ2-5; 7 nucleotides match TRBD2. V lost 4 bases and J lost 2; bases outside the gene matches: 4. This CDR3 is 14 amino acids long. Germline V gene lookup returns CDR1 MGHRA and CDR2 YSYEKL. The CDR3 coding sequence is TGCGCCAGCAGCCGGGGAGGGCGGCAAGAGACCCAGTACTTC. Protein: CASSRGGRQETQYF.

The chain joins TRBV5-4 to TRBJ2-1; a weak D match, TRBD2 (6 bases). V was shortened by 0 bases and J by 6 bases, with 13 bases between the two germline ends. CDR3 size: 15 residues. Germline CDR1 reads SGHNT; CDR2 reads YYREEE (reference sequence). The CDR3 reads CASSLGMTRSNEQFF. The DNA for the CDR3 is TGTGCCAGCAGCTTGGGGATGACTAGAAGCAATGAGCAGTTCTTC. Complete variable domain (other parts from reference TRBV5-4 and TRBJ2-1): ETGVTQSPTHLIKTRGQQVTLRCSSQSGHNTVSWYQQALGQGPQFIFQYYREEENGRGNFPPRFSGLQFPNYSSELNVNALELDDSALYLCASSLGMTRSNEQFFGPGTRLTVL.

V is TRBV6-5 and J is TRBJ2-2, with TRBD1 as a possible D gene (6 bases). Trimming took 8 bases from V and 0 from J, leaving 10 bases between them. CDR3 length: 14 amino acids. Germline CDR1 reads MNHEY; CDR2 reads SVGAGI. The CDR3 DNA is TGTGCCAGCCTGGACAGACCGAACACCGGGGAGCTGTTTTTT. Protein product: CASLDRPNTGELFF.

The chain employs TRBV27 and TRBJ2-5; D is unresolved. V shed 3 bases and J shed 0 bases, with 5 bases lying between them. CDR3 length: 13 residues. Germline V CDR1 and CDR2: MNHEY, SMNVEV (reference sequence). CDR3 region: CASSFGYQETQYF. Here the CDR3 DNA reads TGTGCCAGCAGTTTCGGCTACCAAGAGACCCAGTACTTC.

This clone was observed once. This rearrangement joins TRBV15 to TRBJ1-6; 7 bases fit TRBD1. This CDR3 contains 14 residues. V was clipped by 9 bases and J by 11 bases; unmatched bases: 13. Germline V CDR1 and CDR2: LNHNV, YYDKDF (reference sequence). CDR3 sequence (DNA): TGTGCCACTAGAAATTCAGGGGGGATAACACCCCTCCACTTT. Residues: CATRNSGGITPLHF.

The chain is built from TRBV7-3 and TRBJ2-2, with D hard to call. Germline V lookup: CDR1 SGHTA, CDR2 FQGTGA. The length of the CDR3 is 13 residues. V was cut by 0 bases and J by 4 bases, with 3 bases left in between. CDR3 sequence (DNA): TGTGCCAGCAGCTTAACCATCACCGGGGAGCTGTTTTTT. This codes for CASSLTITGELFF. The full variable domain, its missing parts supplied by reference TRBV7-3 and TRBJ2-2, is GAGVSQTPSNKVTEKGKYVELRCDPISGHTALYWYRQSLGQGPEFLIYFQGTGAADDSGLPNDRFFAVRPEGSVSTLKIQRTERGDSAVYLCASSLTITGELFFGEGSRLTVL.

The gene calls are TRBV5-4 and TRBJ2-1; D is perhaps TRBD2 (6 bases). The CDR3 covers 15 residues. Germline-derived CDR1 and CDR2 are SGHNT and YYREEE (reference sequence). The V gene lost 5 bases and the J gene lost 0 bases, with 12 bases spanning the gap. CDR3 protein: CASSRDGSSYNEQFF. The CDR3 DNA reads as TGTGCCAGCAGTAGGGACGGGAGCTCCTACAATGAGCAGTTCTTC. Full variable domain (remainder filled in from reference TRBV5-4 and TRBJ2-1): ETGVTQSPTHLIKTRGQQVTLRCSSQSGHNTVSWYQQALGQGPQFIFQYYREEENGRGNFPPRFSGLQFPNYSSELNVNALELDDSALYLCASSRDGSSYNEQFFGPGTRLTVL.

This chain connects TRBV15 to TRBJ2-1; 11 bases align to TRBD2. Germline V lookup: CDR1 LNHNV, CDR2 YYDKDF (reference sequence). V gave up 5 bases and J gave up 8 bases; unmatched junction bases: 5. This CDR3 is built from 14 residues. The DNA of the CDR3 is TGTGCCACCAGCTCTTCACTAGCGGGAGATGAGCAGTTCTTC. Residues: CATSSSLAGDEQFF.

The chain links TRBV18 to TRBJ2-1; 9 positions agree with TRBD2. Germline assignment: CDR1 KGHSH and CDR2 LQKENI. V gave up 6 bases and J gave up 5 bases; unmatched junction bases: 8. This CDR3 has 15 amino acids. The CDR3 sequence: CASSPGTSQNNEQFF. Here the CDR3 DNA reads TGTGCCAGCTCCCCAGGGACTAGCCAGAACAATGAGCAGTTCTTC.

The genes are TRBV5-4 and TRBJ2-3; 10 bases match TRBD1. Trimming removed 2 bases from V and 5 bases from J; junction bases left unmatched: 2. CDR3 length: 14 residues. CDR1 is SGHNT, CDR2 YYREEE, per germline (reference sequence). The CDR3 spells CASSFWDRGDTQYF. CDR3 bases: TGTGCCAGCAGCTTCTGGGACAGGGGAGATACGCAGTATTTT.

The chain employs TRBV5-1 and TRBJ2-2, with 8 bases fitting TRBD2. Germline CDR1 reads SGHRS; CDR2 reads YFSETQ. CDR3 length: 14 residues. The J segment lost 5 bases and the V segment lost 5 bases, leaving 5 bases of the junction unmatched. CDR3 amino acids: CASRPREGTGELFF. CDR3 nucleotides: TGCGCCAGCAGGCCCCGGGAGGGGACCGGGGAGCTGTTTTTT.

This clone is a singleton in its sample. The CDR3 protein is CASSLMGTTRGETQYF. The CDR3 coding sequence is TGTGCCAGCAGCTTAATGGGGACAACGAGAGGGGAGACCCAGTACTTC. The J gene is TRBJ2-5, the V gene TRBV7-8; TRBD1 might be the D (6 bases). The ends were cut back, 2 bases at V and 5 bases at J, with 18 bases in the middle. Germline V gives CDR1 SGHVS, CDR2 FQNEAQ. The CDR3 spans 16 residues.

The V and J genes are TRBV15 and TRBJ1-4, with a weak D call TRBD1 (6 bases). V dropped 5 bases and J dropped 8 bases, with 15 bases sitting between them. This CDR3 region has 14 residues. Germline-derived CDR1 and CDR2 are LNHNV and YYDKDF (reference sequence). The CDR3: CATSPNDRTEKLFF. The CDR3 region has the DNA TGTGCCACCAGCCCTAACGACAGGACCGAAAAACTGTTTTTT.